The 26 T cell receptor beta chains below were found in one sample sequenced in a study. TCRdb independently ran MiXCR on the RT-PCR reads; one entry per CDR3 protein. The profile shows about 680,000 distinct CDR3 sequences, 14% of them singletons. Sequenced material: memory CD4+ T cells from blood. The receptor source for this set is a female donor in good health, serving as a healthy control.

This clonotype was found a few times. V usage is TRBV20-1 and J usage is TRBJ1-1; D may be TRBD1 (6 bases). The CDR3 is 10 residues long. CDR1 and CDR2 from the germline V gene are DFQATT and SNEGSKA (reference sequence). The germline V and J ends were trimmed by 6 bases and 7 bases, with 9 bases remaining between them. CDR3 sequence (DNA): TGCAGTGCACAGGGAGTTGAAGCTTTCTTT. Protein: CSAQGVEAFF.

The chain's CDR3 is CAIRGTAEDGTEAFF. The DNA of the CDR3 is TGTGCCATCAGGGGGACTGCCGAGGATGGCACTGAAGCTTTCTTT. The chain has TRBV10-3 and TRBJ1-1, with a tentative D call TRBD1 (5 bases). The ends were cut back, 6 bases at V and 4 bases at J, with 18 bases in the middle. The length of the CDR3 is 15 residues. Germline V gene lookup returns CDR1 ENHRY and CDR2 SYGVKD.

The rearrangement links TRBV4-2 to TRBJ1-4; 7 nucleotides match TRBD1. CDR3 size: 14 residues. Trimming at V came to 0 bases and at J to 10 bases, leaving 5 bases not matched to a gene. Germline CDR1 is LGHNA and CDR2 is YNFKEQ. DNA of the CDR3: TGTGCCAGCAGCCAAGAGGGGACAGCGGGAAAACTGTTTTTT. This encodes CASSQEGTAGKLFF.

This clonotype was picked up a small number of times. The chain has TRBV30 and TRBJ1-5; D gene ambiguous. CDR1 is GTSNPN, CDR2 SVGIG, per germline (reference sequence). The V end was cut by 0 bases, the J end by 4 bases, with 10 bases between. The CDR3 is 14 residues long. The CDR3 DNA sequence: TGTGCCTGGAGTGTTGCAGACCAAAATCAGCCCCAGCATTTT. Protein: CAWSVADQNQPQHF.

This clonotype showed up many times. V gene TRBV29-1 combines with J gene TRBJ2-5, with TRBD1 as a possible D gene (6 bases). This CDR3 is 15 amino acids long. Between the trimmed V and J ends, which lost 0 bases and 4 bases, there was a span of 15 bases. Germline loops: CDR1 SQVTM, CDR2 ANQGSEA. CDR3 protein: CSVEDLERGGETQYF. The CDR3 DNA follows: TGCAGCGTTGAAGATCTGGAGCGAGGGGGAGAGACCCAGTACTTC.

This clonotype was recorded many times. The gene calls are TRBV5-1 and TRBJ1-1; the D is unclear. V dropped 1 base and J dropped 5 bases, with 18 bases sitting between them. The CDR3 extends over 16 amino acids. The germline CDR1 and CDR2 sequences are SGHRS and YFSETQ. CDR3 residues: CASSLLGGSVSTEAFF. In DNA form, the CDR3 reads TGCGCCAGCAGCTTGTTGGGAGGGTCGGTCTCGACTGAAGCTTTCTTT.

The table lists this clonotype with a few counts. The V and J genes are TRBV6-2 or TRBV6-3 and TRBJ1-5, with D perhaps TRBD1 (5 bases). CDR1 is MNHEY and CDR2 is SVGEGT in the germline V gene. Trimming removed 3 bases at V and 5 bases at J, with 11 bases between. This CDR3 spans 14 amino acids. CDR3 sequence (DNA): TGTGCCAGCAGTTATATGGGGGTCGATCAGCCCCAGCATTTT. Amino acids: CASSYMGVDQPQHF.

Many counts were recorded for this clonotype. J is TRBJ2-7 and V is TRBV29-1, with 8 bases identical to TRBD2. V lost 8 bases to trimming and J lost 6 bases; unmatched junction nucleotides: 12. CDR1 and CDR2 from the germline V gene are SQVTM and ANQGSEA. The CDR3 is 13 residues long. Here the CDR3 reads CSIWTSPEGEQYF. CDR3 DNA sequence: TGCAGCATTTGGACTAGCCCCGAGGGCGAGCAGTACTTC.

In this sample, this clonotype turned up many times. This chain's CDR3 is CASGESGTLGDEQFF. DNA of the CDR3: TGCGCCAGCGGCGAATCCGGGACCCTGGGGGATGAGCAGTTCTTC. The V and J genes are TRBV5-1 and TRBJ2-1, with D perhaps TRBD1 or TRBD2 (5 bases each). This CDR3 has 15 amino acids. The ends were cut back, 7 bases at V and 8 bases at J, with 22 bases in the middle. Germline-derived CDR1 and CDR2 are SGHRS and YFSETQ.

The genes are TRBV7-9 and TRBJ2-3, with 7 bases that match TRBD1. Losses at the gene ends were 5 bases for V and 4 bases for J; bases not matched to a gene: 15. Germline V gene data show CDR1 as SEHNR and CDR2 as FQNEAQ (reference sequence). The CDR3 loop spans 17 amino acids. The CDR3 reads CASSILRQGRMADTQYF. As DNA, the CDR3 is TGTGCCAGCAGCATACTCCGACAGGGTCGTATGGCAGATACGCAGTATTTT.

A few counts support this clonotype. The chain combines TRBV20-1 with TRBJ2-1; D call uncertain. This CDR3 has 14 amino acids. The V end lost 1 base, the J end lost 10 bases, and 17 bases lay between the germline ends. Germline values: CDR1 DFQATT, CDR2 SNEGSKA (reference sequence). Written as DNA, the CDR3 is TGCAGTGCTAGAGGGGCCCGGTTGGAGAAAGAGCAGTTCTTC. Protein product: CSARGARLEKEQFF.

Many counts were recorded for this clonotype. The V and J genes are TRBV6-6 and TRBJ1-1; the match to TRBD1 covers 9 bases. The CDR3 contains 16 residues. Unmatched junction bases numbered 9, after V lost 6 bases and J lost 1 base. Germline values: CDR1 MNHNY, CDR2 SVGAGI (reference sequence). Here the CDR3 DNA reads TGTGCCAGCAGCCCAGGGACAGGGCGGGGGAACACTGAAGCTTTCTTT. It specifies CASSPGTGRGNTEAFF.

This clonotype was found many times. The V call is TRBV28, the J call TRBJ2-3, with a possible D match to TRBD1 (5 bases). CDR3 length: 15 residues. With 8 bases removed from V and 2 bases from J, the gap between germline ends came to 17 bases. The V gene's germline CDR1 is MDHEN and CDR2 SYDVKM. The CDR3 loop is CASPPRQGDTDTQYF. CDR3 in DNA: TGTGCCAGCCCCCCCCGGCAGGGTGACACAGATACGCAGTATTTT.

This clonotype was detected only a few times. J is TRBJ1-1 and V is TRBV5-1; 10 bases are a match to TRBD1. This CDR3 has 15 amino acids. The germline CDR1 and CDR2 sequences are SGHRS and YFSETQ. The ends lost 3 bases at V and 4 bases at J; junction bases unmatched: 6. This CDR3 is CASSWGTGAVTEAFF. CDR3 sequence (DNA): TGCGCCAGCAGCTGGGGGACAGGGGCGGTCACTGAAGCTTTCTTT.

The chain couples TRBV12-3 or TRBV12-4 to TRBJ1-5, with D unclear. This CDR3 has 14 amino acids. V lost 5 bases and J lost 4, with 12 bases in between. The CDR3 DNA reads TGTGCCAGCAGTCCGCAGGCAGCTAATCAGCCCCAGCATTTT. Translated, it gives CASSPQAANQPQHF.

This clonotype was observed a handful of times. J is TRBJ1-2 and V is TRBV30; D uncertain. The CDR3 length is 15 residues. Trimming stripped 4 bases from V and 3 bases from J, with 18 bases between. CDR1 and CDR2 (germline): GTSNPN, SVGIG (reference sequence). In DNA form, the CDR3 reads TGTGCCTGGAACCATCCGCCCAACGGGGACTATGGCTACACCTTC. It encodes CAWNHPPNGDYGYTF. The variable domain in full, completed from reference TRBV30 and TRBJ1-2, reads SQTIHQWPATLVQPVGSPLSLECTVEGTSNPNLYWYRQAAGRGLQLLFYSVGIGQISSEVPQNLSASRPQDRQFILSSKKLLLSDSGFYLCAWNHPPNGDYGYTFGSGTRLTVV.

There are a few counts of this clonotype. The V call is TRBV20-1, the J call TRBJ2-1; 7 positions match TRBD2. This CDR3 comprises 15 residues. Germline V CDR1 and CDR2: DFQATT, SNEGSKA (reference sequence). V trimming: 8 bases; J trimming: 2 bases; junction bases outside the gene matches: 12. The CDR3 bases are TGCAGTCAAGAACGGGCGGGAGACACCTACAATGAGCAGTTCTTC. This encodes CSQERAGDTYNEQFF.

This clonotype was picked up many times. Here the CDR3 reads CASGWLTGANTGELFF. The CDR3 nucleotides are TGTGCTAGTGGTTGGCTGACAGGAGCGAACACCGGGGAGCTGTTTTTT. The chain uses TRBV12-5 and TRBJ2-2; D might be TRBD1 (6 bases). The CDR3 runs 16 residues. The ends were cut back, 4 bases at V and 0 bases at J, with 12 bases in the middle. CDR1 and CDR2 from the germline V gene are LGHNT and FRNRAP.

This clonotype was picked up many times. The rearrangement uses TRBV5-1 and TRBJ2-7, with TRBD1 as a possible D gene (5 bases). The V end lost 5 bases, the J end lost 3 bases, and 18 bases lay between the germline ends. Germline V CDR1 and CDR2: SGHRS, YFSETQ. The CDR3 consists of 15 residues. CDR3 sequence: CASRQQVTSNYEQYF. For the CDR3, the DNA is TGCGCCAGCAGACAACAGGTTACCTCTAACTACGAGCAGTACTTC.

This clonotype was counted at least ten times. The chain combines TRBV20-1 with TRBJ1-2; maybe TRBD1 (5 bases). V lost 0 bases and J 4 bases, leaving 6 bases between the germline ends. In germline, CDR1 is DFQATT, CDR2 SNEGSKA (reference sequence). This CDR3 is built from 12 residues. CDR3 in DNA: TGCAGTGCTAGAGACAGGGCCTATGGCTACACCTTC. The encoded protein is CSARDRAYGYTF.

This clonotype was picked up one time. V and J are TRBV11-2 and TRBJ1-1; TRBD1 agrees at 7 bases. The CDR3 has 17 residues. V lost 5 bases and J lost 1; bases outside the gene matches: 13. Per germline, CDR1 SGHAT and CDR2 FQNNGV. The DNA for the CDR3 is TGTGCCAGCAGCCAAATATTCCTCGGACAGGAGAACACTGAAGCTTTCTTT. It translates to CASSQIFLGQENTEAFF.

This clonotype came up many times. The CDR3 sequence: CSADGQYGYTF. DNA of the CDR3: TGCAGTGCGGACGGACAGTATGGCTACACCTTC. V is TRBV20-1 and J is TRBJ1-2, with TRBD1 as a possible D gene (6 bases). Germline V gene lookup returns CDR1 DFQATT and CDR2 SNEGSKA (reference sequence). The CDR3 has 11 amino acids. Trimming pared 6 bases from V and 5 bases from J, leaving 10 bases between.

The rearrangement links TRBV10-3 to TRBJ2-1; D could derive from TRBD1 or TRBD2 (6 bases each). The CDR3 has 15 amino acids. The V and J ends lost 2 bases and 6 bases respectively, with 14 bases between them. CDR1 is ENHRY and CDR2 is SYGVKD in the germline V gene. CDR3 residues: CAISEDQKGGNEQFF. The DNA of the CDR3 is TGTGCCATCAGTGAGGACCAGAAGGGGGGCAATGAGCAGTTCTTC.

Only a few counts were recorded for this clonotype. The gene calls are TRBV4-3 and TRBJ2-7; D not certain. The CDR3 totals 13 residues. V was trimmed by 0 bases and J by 7 bases, leaving 10 bases between them. Per the germline V gene, CDR1 is LGHNA and CDR2 is YSLEER. The CDR3 coding sequence is TGCGCCAGCAGCCAAGAAGTGGGAAGGGAGCAGTACTTC. This translates into CASSQEVGREQYF.

V and J are TRBV28 and TRBJ1-4; D unclear. The germline gives CDR1 MDHEN, CDR2 SYDVKM. V was pared by 4 bases and J by 4 bases, with 7 bases between. The CDR3 has 13 amino acids. CDR3 region: CASSSTINEKLFF. The CDR3 bases are TGTGCCAGCAGTTCGACAATTAATGAAAAACTGTTTTTT.

This clonotype was picked up one time. The chain carries TRBV7-3 and TRBJ2-1, with 12 bases identical to TRBD2. The V gene end was trimmed by 4 bases and the J gene end by 10 bases; junction bases not matched to a gene: 11. Germline V gene data show CDR1 as SGHTA and CDR2 as FQGTGA. The length of the CDR3 is 16 residues. In DNA, the CDR3 is TGTGCCAGCAGCTCACTCCCTAGCGGGAGGGGCAACGAGCAGTTCTTC. This encodes CASSSLPSGRGNEQFF.